This record covers a single T cell receptor beta chain. Its specific antigen is unknown. The record has no base qualities; no much larger clone is one base away. The sample originates from a study of blood T cell repertoires in COVID-19 (dated by TCRdb to about 2020). In terms of the full investigation: Samples from collaborators originated in the United States, Italy and Spain and spanned both the acute and convalescent phases of COVID-19. Nearly every sample came with metadata listing a de-identified subject ID, COVID-19 status, age in years and sex. Subjects who had been exposed to COVID-19, were actively infected with it, or had recovered from it provided the deeply sampled blood TCRbeta repertoires that made up the dataset. Where available, HLA class I and class II types were obtained from metadata supplied by the sample provider rather than from assay-based typing. The prospective study material was composed of cDNA or gDNA derived from T cells, B-cell-depleted T cells, or PBMCs. The samples were drawn from the first 160 participants of the ongoing ImmuneRACE study and from 1,254 subjects provided by 6 global collaborators. The repertoires were made available in a free public database intended to serve as a resource for research on the immune response to SARS-CoV-2.

The immunoSEQ Assay, a bias-controlled multiplex PCR, was used to amplify TCRbeta CDR3 regions from genomic DNA. The source study handled its data this way. Nucleated cell counts per sample were estimated from amplification of reference gene primers within the assay. To quantify the absolute abundance of each unique TCRbeta CDR3 rearrangement, sequence reads were collapsed and filtered. For each sample, productive Simpson clonality was calculated as the square root of Simpson's diversity index across productive rearrangements. The table was pulled from immuneACCESS by TCRdb, which kept in-frame rearrangements only. Such tables lose some clones; where checked, under half of the loss comes from unresolved V genes, and the rest has no known cause. The D gene and trimming were derived from the DNA, and the V and J assignments and clone size from that table. Across this sample there are just over 300,000 clones, with roughly 90% seen only once. 1.5% to 2% of the sample lies in the top ten.

Unmatched junction bases come to 10, with V trimmed by 4 bases and J by 5 bases. The germline V gene (reference sequence) yields SGHNT for CDR1 and YYREEE for CDR2. The CDR3 runs 15 amino acids, cysteine and phenylalanine included. Only CDR3 DNA is held: 45 bases, read in frame from base 1. One collaborating source in Seattle enrolled patients while the patients were actively infected and followed the patients over time throughout the course of disease. Whole blood was collected in K2EDTA tubes by collaborating institutions according to the institutions' own protocols. For TCRbeta analysis, collaborator samples were shipped as frozen whole blood, as isolated PBMCs, or as DNA extracted from either sample type. Overall results and qualifications from the work: How much clinical and demographic metadata was included differed by source and by participant, and the metadata was provided uncurated.

Sequencing used peripheral blood. The chain couples TRBV5-4 to TRBJ2-5, and 8 bases in between align with TRBD1. The TCR was taken from a woman aged 25 to 39 with COVID-19, enrolled during active disease. CDR3 protein: CASSGGQGILETQYF. The sequenced DNA is TGTGCCAGCAGCGGCGGACAGGGAATATTGGAGACCCAGTACTTC.